This T cell receptor beta chain was recorded in a study of blood T cell repertoires in COVID-19. Study background: Italy, Spain and the United States were the sources of the convalescent and acute COVID-19 samples. PBMCs, B-cell-depleted T cells, or T cells provided the cDNA or gDNA that made up the material.

Germline V CDR1 and CDR2: MDHEN, SYDVKM. The CDR3 has 15 amino acids. V dropped 10 bases and J dropped 4 bases, with 23 bases sitting between them. Here immunoSEQ multiplex PCR was the method, and the copy in TCRdb shows in-frame clones only, minus some. This table holds about 310,000 clones, about nine tenths found once. Participants were placed into cohorts based on the clinical history they reported. Among Cohort 3 donors, those recovered had two negative PCRs, clearance, or symptom resolution. This clone has only a few counts. The sample consisted of PBMCs or T cells enriched from blood (not recorded which). This TCR was recovered from a woman under 30 who had recovered from COVID-19. V and J are TRBV28 and TRBJ2-7, with a possible D match to TRBD1 (6 bases). In DNA form, the CDR3 reads TGTGCCACCTCGAACCCGCACGGACAGACATACGAGCAGTACTTC. It yields the protein CATSNPHGQTYEQYF.